The clone carrying this T cell receptor beta chain was seen more than once but under ten times. The sample belongs to a study of T cells after yellow fever vaccination. Study-level background: SMART-Seq v4 Ultra Low Input prepared the low-cell-number fractions. Study-wide results and limits: Overlap between CD4 and CD8 compartments was detected for a small share of clonotypes.

V was clipped by 1 base and J by 1 base, with 13 bases between them. This CDR3 is 16 amino acids long. The germline gives CDR1 MNHEY, CDR2 SVGAGI. Each CDR3 protein is one row after TCRdb ran MiXCR on the 5' RACE reads. The data hold about 96,000 distinct CDR3 sequences, with approximately 8.4% observed a single time. This material consisted of CD8+ T cells not binding an NS4B(214-222) dextramer, sorted from PBMCs, taken approximately 16 days after the first yellow fever vaccination. The receptor comes from a man between 18 and 35 years old who received the YFV17D yellow fever vaccine. The V and J genes are TRBV6-5 and TRBJ1-1; D may be TRBD1 (5 bases). The DNA of the CDR3 is TGTGCCAGCAGTTACTACTCCCCCCAGGGGAACACTGAAGCTTTCTTT. It translates to CASSYYSPQGNTEAFF.